A selection of T cell receptor beta chains follows, all from one sample in a study of T-cell memory formation after mild COVID-19. TCRdb ran MiXCR on the 5' RACE reads and lists one entry per CDR3 protein. The table has 400,000 to 500,000 distinct CDR3 sequences, about a sixth seen once. Source material: PBMCs or a T cell subset sorted from them (not recorded which). These receptors were collected from a man between 18 and 29 years old who had mild COVID-19 (a few samples of this study predate the infection). Cell type and time point are not known. CDR3s leave out the opening cysteine and the closing phenylalanine or tryptophan. Size is stated for part of the rows, as once, few or many counts, or as a class when the clone is expanded.

abundance,v_gene,CDR3aa
few,TRBV4-1,ASSQGPGTGSNQPQH
few,TRBV5-4,ASSLPGAANYGYT
many,TRBV7-2,ASSLVGGRVRETQY
.,TRBV7-4,ASTTQGGTQPQH
few,TRBV20-1,SARRTFNYGYT
few,TRBV4-3,ASSQETRGEQY
.,TRBV7-6,ASSLGLTGPETQY
few,TRBV5-1,ASSTEGGVLSEQF
few,TRBV6-5,ASSYRQATGELF
.,TRBV18,ASSPRELAVQETQY
few,TRBV7-2,ASSFGGPGDTQY
.,TRBV20-1,SARMAGSYNEQF
few,TRBV5-1,ASSPGQGDQPQH
.,TRBV15,ATSREQLSHGYT
many,TRBV12-3/TRBV12-4,ASSLDPRLVPSPLH
.,TRBV4-2,ASSPKGRSYEQY
.,TRBV7-6,ASSPEMGQGNSPLH
.,TRBV10-3,AISDRQGQGAGYT
.,TRBV9,ASSVAGTGEETQY
.,TRBV6-5,ASSYEAFGGGYT
few,TRBV4-2,ASSQDSGETQY
.,TRBV20-1,SARERRQGTDTQY
.,TRBV7-6,ASSYGLAGGQGTQY
few,TRBV10-2,ASLGLQETQY
.,TRBV20-1,SAREQSYEQY
.,TRBV20-1,SATRTGGSNQPQH
.,TRBV5-1,ASSSGQAYNEQF
few,TRBV20-1,SARDGTLNSPLH
few,TRBV21-1,ASGPPGTGYNTIY
few,TRBV14,ASSQDLRLNTEAF
.,TRBV6-6,ASTVQGEAF
.,TRBV6-5,ASRWDRGITEAF
few,TRBV15,ATSRVKGTSGNTIY
few,TRBV20-1,SASGGGTPDEQF
.,TRBV7-9,ASSPPPRTSGADQETQY
many,TRBV20-1,SCRGSQETQY
once,TRBV2,ASTPLGTGEGYT
many,TRBV12-3/TRBV12-4,ASSLVLAGVETQY
few,TRBV10-3,AAGQGAYTEAF
.,TRBV4-1,ASSQADRPLYGYT
.,TRBV24-1,AITEGNTGELF
.,TRBV12-3/TRBV12-4,ASSSAVESSYNEQF
.,TRBV7-3,ASSLGTGGPYEQY
.,TRBV6-5,ASSYSRQGSETQY
.,TRBV2,ASSEIRVGAEAF
.,TRBV20-1,SAYTGGGAVYNEQF
.,TRBV7-9,ASSLGTGVGPLH
.,TRBV5-1,ASTDRVENIQY
few,TRBV7-2,ASSQGRAEQY
.,TRBV7-9,ASSLPWSSIYNEQF
.,TRBV24-1,ATSDGEEYGYT
few,TRBV7-9,ASRPAGGTEAF
many,TRBV5-1,ASSLEEAGGNEQF